The 16 T cell receptor beta chains below all came from one sample that was sequenced in a study of CD8 T cells in Susac syndrome. Random hexamers served to reverse transcribe roughly 0.5 to 1 ug RNA. TCRdb passed the immunoSEQ multiplex PCR reads through MiXCR, listing each CDR3 protein once. Of around 26,000 distinct CDR3 sequences listed, 94% are singletons. What was sequenced was CD8+ T cells from PBMCs. These receptors originate from a human donor in good health.

The chain is built from TRBV12-3 or TRBV12-4 and TRBJ1-5; D remains unclear. CDR3 size: 14 residues. V lost 5 bases to trimming and J lost 0 bases, with 8 bases between them. CDR3 in amino acids: CASSLTHSNQPQHF. The DNA for the CDR3 is TGTGCCAGCAGTCTCACACATAGCAATCAGCCCCAGCATTTT.

The chain couples TRBV7-9 to TRBJ1-2, with unresolved D. CDR1 and CDR2 from the germline V gene are SEHNR and FQNEAQ (reference sequence). The CDR3 is 13 residues long. Trimming pared 4 bases from V and 7 bases from J, leaving 13 bases between. CDR3: CASSSLLGFGYTF. CDR3 bases: TGTGCCAGCAGCTCCCTATTGGGGTTTGGCTACACCTTC.

The chain employs TRBV20-1 and TRBJ1-4; TRBD1 matches at 7 bases. Germline CDR1 is DFQATT and CDR2 is SNEGSKA (reference sequence). The CDR3 totals 14 residues. V lost 5 bases, J lost 7 bases, and 10 bases stayed unmatched. The chain's CDR3 is CSASYRGGREKLFF. The CDR3 region has the DNA TGCAGTGCTTCCTACAGGGGAGGACGTGAAAAACTGTTTTTT.

The V gene is TRBV27, the J gene TRBJ2-5; no clear D. CDR3 length: 13 amino acids. Germline V CDR1 and CDR2: MNHEY, SMNVEV (reference sequence). The ends were cut back, 7 bases at V and 5 bases at J, with 14 bases in the middle. The CDR3 region is CASTSIWDETQYF. CDR3 DNA: TGTGCCAGCACCTCCATTTGGGATGAGACCCAGTACTTC.

V is TRBV11-2 and J is TRBJ2-7, with D perhaps matching TRBD2 (6 bases). CDR1 is SGHAT and CDR2 is FQNNGV in the germline V gene. This CDR3 has 15 residues. V lost 1 base to trimming and J lost 1 base, with 11 bases between them. The CDR3 DNA sequence: TGTGCCAGCAGCTTAGGGATGGGACTTTCCTACGAGCAGTACTTC. Translation: CASSLGMGLSYEQYF.

The gene calls are TRBV4-3 and TRBJ2-7, with 7 bases that match TRBD1. There are 14 residues in the CDR3. Germline V gives CDR1 LGHNA, CDR2 YSLEER. V gave up 2 bases and J gave up 4 bases; unmatched junction bases: 5. The CDR3 here is CASSQNRGRYEQYF. The DNA of the CDR3 is TGCGCCAGCAGCCAAAACAGGGGACGGTACGAGCAGTACTTC.

The chain recombines TRBV4-3 with TRBJ2-2; D uncertain. The V gene's germline CDR1 is LGHNA and CDR2 YSLEER. Trimming shortened V by 4 bases and J by 0 bases, and 9 bases separated the two germline ends. The CDR3 is made up of 15 amino acids. The CDR3 DNA is TGCGCCAGCAGCCCAGGACGCTCGAACACCGGGGAGCTGTTTTTT. This encodes CASSPGRSNTGELFF.

The genes are TRBV6-5 and TRBJ2-2; D remains unclear. Trimming pared 0 bases from V and 1 base from J, leaving 3 bases between. Germline V lookup: CDR1 MNHEY, CDR2 SVGAGI. The CDR3 extends over 14 amino acids. The CDR3 DNA follows: TGTGCCAGCAGTTACTCGTTGAACACCGGGGAGCTGTTTTTT. Its protein product is CASSYSLNTGELFF.

The chain combines TRBV7-9 with TRBJ1-1; tentatively, D is TRBD1 (5 bases). CDR1 SEHNR and CDR2 FQNEAQ come from the germline V gene (reference sequence). The CDR3 has 19 amino acids. The V end lost 5 bases, the J end lost 1 base, and 26 bases lay between the germline ends. The CDR3 region is CASSNSPGTATLWNTEAFF. CDR3 sequence (DNA): TGTGCCAGCAGCAACTCTCCAGGGACCGCCACCTTATGGAACACTGAAGCTTTCTTT.

This chain joins TRBV7-9 and TRBJ2-7, with 8 bases identical to TRBD1. Germline CDR1 SEHNR, CDR2 FQNEAQ (reference sequence). After removal of 4 bases from V and 10 bases from J, the junction contained 12 bases not matched to a gene. This CDR3 has 14 residues. The CDR3 spells CASSSGQGKGGQYF. CDR3 coding DNA: TGTGCCAGCAGCTCTGGACAGGGTAAGGGCGGACAGTACTTC.

V gene TRBV2 combines with J gene TRBJ1-1; a possible D gene is TRBD1 (6 bases). Looked up from germline, CDR1 is SNHLY and CDR2 is FYNNEI. This CDR3 is 15 amino acids long. The V end lost 1 base, the J end lost 5 bases, and 14 bases lay between the germline ends. CDR3 sequence reads: CASSEVGARRTEAFF. Here the CDR3 DNA reads TGTGCCAGCAGTGAAGTGGGGGCCCGGAGGACTGAAGCTTTCTTT.

The V call is TRBV10-3, the J call TRBJ1-5; 7 bases fit TRBD1. There are 14 residues in the CDR3. Unmatched junction bases numbered 3, after V lost 4 bases and J lost 3 bases. Germline CDR1 ENHRY, CDR2 SYGVKD. The DNA of the CDR3 is TGTGCCATCAGTGCGAGGGGGCCCAATCAGCCCCAGCATTTT. It specifies CAISARGPNQPQHF.

This clonotype occurred a few times. This chain connects TRBV9 to TRBJ2-3; 9 bases fit TRBD1. There are 15 residues in the CDR3. The junction had 4 bases not matched to a gene; V was cut back by 3 bases and J by 2 bases. The germline V gene encodes CDR1 SGDLS and CDR2 YYNGEE. The CDR3 DNA follows: TGTGCCAGCAGCGGGGGACAGGGTGACACAGATACGCAGTATTTT. Its protein product is CASSGGQGDTDTQYF.

The table lists this clonotype with a count of one. The chain is built from TRBV5-1 and TRBJ1-1; possibly TRBD1 for D (6 bases). Germline assignment: CDR1 SGHRS and CDR2 YFSETQ. Trimming stripped 2 bases from V and 5 bases from J, with 19 bases between. CDR3 size: 16 residues. The chain's CDR3 is CASSFGGQEVKTEAFF. Here the CDR3 DNA reads TGCGCCAGCAGCTTTGGGGGGCAGGAGGTTAAGACTGAAGCTTTCTTT.

The rearrangement uses TRBV4-2 and TRBJ2-3; D is perhaps TRBD2 (7 bases). Germline-derived CDR1 and CDR2 are LGHNA and YNFKEQ. This CDR3 contains 20 residues. V was trimmed by 4 bases and J by 0 bases, leaving 26 bases between them. The CDR3 coding sequence is TGTGCCAGCAGCCGCTCCTGGGGGGCAGCGGGGAGACCTAGCACAGATACGCAGTATTTT. Amino acids: CASSRSWGAAGRPSTDTQYF.

The chain links TRBV4-1 to TRBJ2-2, with D hard to call. V was cut by 4 bases and J by 0 bases, with 6 bases left in between. CDR1 and CDR2 (germline): MGHRA, YSYEKL. The CDR3 consists of 14 residues. CDR3 sequence reads: CASSRPSNTGELFF. Written as DNA, the CDR3 is TGCGCCAGCAGCCGACCATCGAACACCGGGGAGCTGTTTTTT.